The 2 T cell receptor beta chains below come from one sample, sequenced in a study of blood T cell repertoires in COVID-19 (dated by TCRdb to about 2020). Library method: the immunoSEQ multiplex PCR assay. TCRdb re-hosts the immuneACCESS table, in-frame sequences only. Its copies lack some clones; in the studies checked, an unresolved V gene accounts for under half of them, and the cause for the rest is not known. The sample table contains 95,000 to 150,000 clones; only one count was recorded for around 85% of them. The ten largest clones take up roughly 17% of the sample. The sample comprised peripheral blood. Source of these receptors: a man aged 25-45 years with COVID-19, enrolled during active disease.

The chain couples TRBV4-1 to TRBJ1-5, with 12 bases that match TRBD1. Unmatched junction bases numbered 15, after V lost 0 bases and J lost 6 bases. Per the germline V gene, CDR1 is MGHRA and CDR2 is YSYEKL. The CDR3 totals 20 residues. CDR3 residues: CASSQDHILGQGATAQPQHF. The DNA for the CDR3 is TGCGCCAGCAGCCAAGATCACATCCTGGGACAGGGGGCAACGGCTCAGCCCCAGCATTTT.

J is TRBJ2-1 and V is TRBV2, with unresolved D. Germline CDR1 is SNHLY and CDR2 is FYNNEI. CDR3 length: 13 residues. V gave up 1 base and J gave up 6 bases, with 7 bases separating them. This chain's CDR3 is CASSEGWANEQFF. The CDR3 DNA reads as TGTGCCAGCAGTGAAGGGTGGGCCAATGAGCAGTTCTTC.